The present TCR beta chain was sequenced within a study of beta chain features in type 1 diabetes. The sequenced template was cDNA made from the entire isolated RNA. Profiled with immunoSEQ multiplex PCR; TCRdb holds only in-frame clones, not every one. The sample comprises fewer than 500,000 clones, around 14% of which are singletons, and under 0.04% rests with the top ten. V dropped 6 bases and J dropped 2 bases, with 17 bases sitting between them. Germline-derived CDR1 and CDR2 are SGHTA and FQGNSA. This CDR3 is built from 15 residues. This clone has just a few counts. Sequences were obtained from naive CD4+ T cells from blood. This chain joins TRBV7-2 and TRBJ2-7, with D maybe TRBD1 (5 bases). The receptor comes from a man aged 25 to 40 in good health. CDR3 region: CASSPSQGLTYEQYF. DNA for the CDR3: TGTGCCAGCAGTCCGAGTCAGGGCCTCACCTACGAGCAGTACTTC.